These T cell receptor beta chains were read from a single sample in a study of T-cell memory formation after mild COVID-19. TCRdb re-called the 5' RACE reads through MiXCR, storing one row per CDR3 protein. The sample lists a few hundred thousand distinct CDR3 sequences, 13% to 15% seen once, with approximately 20% in the top ten. The sequenced material came from PBMCs or a T cell subset sorted from them (not recorded which). The receptors here all came from a man younger than 35 who had mild COVID-19 (a few samples of this study predate the infection). Cell type and time point are not known. Each CDR3 is given without its conserved first and last residue. A D gene is named only where the DNA matches it firmly.

d_gene	v_gene	CDR3aa
-	TRBV6-1	ASSEIRVEWGAGELF
-	TRBV9	ASSARLVGGTGELF
TRBD2	TRBV5-1	ASSLEIAGNTGELF
-	TRBV12-3/TRBV12-4	ASSFFRDSSYNSPLH
TRBD1	TRBV29-1	SVGWGTVKETQY
TRBD2	TRBV5-5	ASSFYAGTSWSDTQY
-	TRBV7-2	ASSPKGRGGETQY
TRBD1	TRBV7-6	ASSLALGGQGPYGYT
TRBD2	TRBV6-5	ASSQAGGGRPQY
TRBD2	TRBV12-3/TRBV12-4	ASSYPSGGVDTQY
-	TRBV6-2/TRBV6-3	ACSRGNNEQF
TRBD1	TRBV7-2	ASSAAGGGAYEQY
-	TRBV4-1	ASSRTTGGQPQH
-	TRBV9	ASSVVGGQVGTGELF
TRBD1	TRBV5-1	ASSTLGQGVENTEAF
-	TRBV5-1	ASSEGMGNQPQH
-	TRBV7-9	ASSSRGGTIY
-	TRBV20-1	SAPGQAGSPLH
-	TRBV9	ASSTAGIGNTIY
TRBD1	TRBV5-6	ASSSLRTGEDGYT
-	TRBV5-1	ASSLVPGTQETQY
TRBD1	TRBV15	ATSRGDRRVETQY
TRBD2	TRBV18	ASSPSLAGIKNEQY
TRBD2	TRBV7-2	ASSLVSRGVPYEQY
TRBD2	TRBV5-1	ASRLAASSYNEQF
-	TRBV12-3/TRBV12-4	ASNQGSGNTIY
-	TRBV7-2	ASSLSAGNYGYT
-	TRBV7-9	ASSLSDRRETEAF
-	TRBV4-1	ASSSHAGVDGYT
-	TRBV4-1	ASSQLTEYQETQY
-	TRBV7-9	ASSFRDTGYTYNEQF
-	TRBV21-1	ASSRGRRATNNEQF
-	TRBV5-1	ASSLAGHEQY
-	TRBV12-3/TRBV12-4	ASSYQGSGSPLH
TRBD1	TRBV5-1	ASSWGTGEGQPQH
TRBD1	TRBV29-1	SPWDRNNEQF
TRBD2	TRBV7-8	ASSPGGPRETQY
TRBD1	TRBV12-3/TRBV12-4	ASSPGQGETDTQY
TRBD1	TRBV7-9	ASSFQGDNEQF
-	TRBV11-2	ASSLDLGGNSGNTIY
-	TRBV7-9	ASSSPKGTETQY
-	TRBV7-8	ASSLALGEWQELF
-	TRBV6-5	ASSYDPVAKNIQY
-	TRBV5-6	ASSLNGGYTDTQY
-	TRBV7-9	ASSFSMINTGELF
-	TRBV27	AARASWSTEAF
TRBD1	TRBV7-8	ASSLGIKGAGTSPLH
-	TRBV6-5	ASSYPMGYGYT
TRBD1	TRBV12-3/TRBV12-4	ASSRGQEETQY
-	TRBV4-3	ASSLGLSGTNEKLF
-	TRBV11-2	ASSPVGARQETQY
-	TRBV3-1	ASSAPRGEQY
TRBD1	TRBV5-6	ASSLTWDRQETQY
-	TRBV4-1	ASSQPQGESGANVLT